This TCR beta chain was observed in a study of T-cell memory formation after mild COVID-19. Study-wide background: TCR clusters mostly belonged to single donors.

Study-level findings and limits: CD4/CD8 balance held among clones contracting day 15 to 85, and later expanders leaned CD4+.

MiXCR, run by TCRdb on the 5' RACE reads, gives a single entry per CDR3 protein. The sample has hundreds of thousands of distinct CDR3 sequences; roughly an eighth are singletons. This CDR3 contains 15 residues. Germline CDR1 SGHVS, CDR2 FNYEAQ. The V segment lost 2 bases and the J segment 5 bases; nucleotides outside the gene matches: 7. This clonotype has only a few counts. Its antigen is not identified. The clonotype was recovered from a man aged 18 to 29 who had mild COVID-19 (a few samples of this study predate the infection). Cell type and time point are not known. The V and J genes are TRBV7-6 and TRBJ2-5; TRBD2 matches at 8 bases. Source material: PBMCs or a T cell subset sorted from them (not recorded which). This chain's CDR3 is CASSLSGGAGETQYF. In nucleotides, the CDR3 is TGTGCCAGCAGCTTATCCGGGGGGGCCGGCGAGACCCAGTACTTC. The full variable domain, its missing parts supplied by reference TRBV7-6 and TRBJ2-5, is GAGVSQSPRYKVTKRGQDVALRCDPISGHVSLYWYRQALGQGPEFLTYFNYEAQQDKSGLPNDRFSAERPEGSISTLTIQRTEQRDSAMYRCASSLSGGAGETQYFGPGTRLLVL.